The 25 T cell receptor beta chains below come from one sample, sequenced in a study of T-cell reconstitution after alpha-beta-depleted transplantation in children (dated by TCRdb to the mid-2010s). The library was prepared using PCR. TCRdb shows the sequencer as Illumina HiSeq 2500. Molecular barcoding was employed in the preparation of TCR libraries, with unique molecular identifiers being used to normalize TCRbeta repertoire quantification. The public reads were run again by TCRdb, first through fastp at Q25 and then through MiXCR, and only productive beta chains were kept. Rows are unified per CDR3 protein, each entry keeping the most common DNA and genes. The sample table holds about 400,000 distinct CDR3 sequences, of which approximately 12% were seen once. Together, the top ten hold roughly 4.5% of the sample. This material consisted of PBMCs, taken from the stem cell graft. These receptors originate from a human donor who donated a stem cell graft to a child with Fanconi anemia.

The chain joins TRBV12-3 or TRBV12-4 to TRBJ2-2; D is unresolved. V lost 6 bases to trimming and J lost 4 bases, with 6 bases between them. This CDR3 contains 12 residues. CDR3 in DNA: TGTGCCAGCAGACGGATCACCGGGGAGCTGTTTTTT. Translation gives CASRRITGELFF.

The CDR3 spells CATSRGEGDEQYV. CDR3 DNA: TGTGCCACCAGCAGAGGAGAGGGCGACGAGCAGTACGTC. The chain has TRBV15 and TRBJ2-7, with D maybe TRBD2 (5 bases). This CDR3 spans 13 amino acids. The V end was cut by 1 base, the J end by 5 bases, with 9 bases between. Germline CDR1 and CDR2: LNHNV and YYDKDF (reference sequence).

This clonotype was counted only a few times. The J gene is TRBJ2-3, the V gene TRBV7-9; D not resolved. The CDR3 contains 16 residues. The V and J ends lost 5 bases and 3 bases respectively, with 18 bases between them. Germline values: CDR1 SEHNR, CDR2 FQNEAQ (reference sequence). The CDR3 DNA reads TGTGCCAGCAGCGCCAAGGCAGGCGTGGGAACAGATACGCAGTATTTT. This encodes CASSAKAGVGTDTQYF.

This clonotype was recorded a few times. The CDR3, as DNA: TGTGCCAGCAGCGTGATGACAGCAGTCAATGAGCAGTTCTTC. This translates into CASSVMTAVNEQFF. The V and J genes are TRBV9 and TRBJ2-1; the D gene is possibly TRBD1 (5 bases). There are 14 residues in the CDR3. Germline assignment: CDR1 SGDLS and CDR2 YYNGEE. V lost 2 bases and J 6 bases, leaving 12 bases between the germline ends.

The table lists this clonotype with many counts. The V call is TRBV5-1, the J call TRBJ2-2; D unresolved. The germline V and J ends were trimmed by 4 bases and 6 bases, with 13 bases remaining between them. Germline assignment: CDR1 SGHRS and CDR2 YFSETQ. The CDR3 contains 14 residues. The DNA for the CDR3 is TGCGCCAGCAGCCTCGGGCCAACTCCCGGGGAGCTGTTTTTT. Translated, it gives CASSLGPTPGELFF.

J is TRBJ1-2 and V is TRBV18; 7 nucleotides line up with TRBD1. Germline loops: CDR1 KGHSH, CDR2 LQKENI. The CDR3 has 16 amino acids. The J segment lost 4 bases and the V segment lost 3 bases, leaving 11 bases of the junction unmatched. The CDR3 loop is CASSPGGRTGGYGYTF. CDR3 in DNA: TGTGCCAGCTCACCGGGCGGGAGGACAGGTGGCTATGGCTACACCTTC.

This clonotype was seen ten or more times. This CDR3 reads CASSWSRGNQPQHF. DNA of the CDR3: TGTGCCAGCAGCTGGTCCCGAGGGAATCAGCCCCAGCATTTT. The rearrangement joins TRBV12-3 or TRBV12-4 to TRBJ1-5; D not resolved. V was shortened by 6 bases and J by 4 bases, with 13 bases between the two germline ends. The CDR3 is 14 amino acids.

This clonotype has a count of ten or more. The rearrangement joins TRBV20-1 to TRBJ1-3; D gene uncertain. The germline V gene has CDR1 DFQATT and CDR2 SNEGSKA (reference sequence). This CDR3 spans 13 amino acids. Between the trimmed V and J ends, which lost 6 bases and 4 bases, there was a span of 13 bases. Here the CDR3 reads CSAAGLGGNTIYF. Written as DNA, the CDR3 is TGCAGTGCCGCGGGCCTGGGAGGAAACACCATATATTTT.

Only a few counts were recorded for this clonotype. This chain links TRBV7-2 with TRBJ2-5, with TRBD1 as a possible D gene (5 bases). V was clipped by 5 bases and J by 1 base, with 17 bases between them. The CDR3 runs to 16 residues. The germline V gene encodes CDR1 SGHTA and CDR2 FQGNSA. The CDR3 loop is CASSPWGRGLQETQYF. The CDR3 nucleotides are TGTGCCAGCAGCCCCTGGGGCCGAGGCCTCCAAGAGACCCAGTACTTC.

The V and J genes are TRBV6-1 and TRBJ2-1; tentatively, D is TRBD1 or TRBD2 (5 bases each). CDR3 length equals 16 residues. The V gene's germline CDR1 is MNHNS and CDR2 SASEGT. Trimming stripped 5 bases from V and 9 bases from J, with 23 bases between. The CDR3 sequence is CASSRNPGPYPGEQFF. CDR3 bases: TGTGCCAGCAGTAGGAATCCGGGACCGTACCCTGGTGAGCAGTTCTTC.

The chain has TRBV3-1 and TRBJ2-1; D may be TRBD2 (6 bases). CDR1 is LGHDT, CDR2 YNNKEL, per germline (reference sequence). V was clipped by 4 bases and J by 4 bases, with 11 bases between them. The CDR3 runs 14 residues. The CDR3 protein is CASSPSEGYNEQFF. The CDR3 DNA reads TGTGCCAGCAGCCCTTCGGAGGGATACAATGAGCAGTTCTTC.

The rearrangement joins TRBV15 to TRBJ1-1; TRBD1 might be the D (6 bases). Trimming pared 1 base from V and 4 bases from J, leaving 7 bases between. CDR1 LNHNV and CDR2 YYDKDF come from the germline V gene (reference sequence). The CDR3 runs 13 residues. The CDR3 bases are TGTGCCACCAGCAGAGGAGGGGGCACTGAAGCTTTCTTT. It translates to CATSRGGGTEAFF.

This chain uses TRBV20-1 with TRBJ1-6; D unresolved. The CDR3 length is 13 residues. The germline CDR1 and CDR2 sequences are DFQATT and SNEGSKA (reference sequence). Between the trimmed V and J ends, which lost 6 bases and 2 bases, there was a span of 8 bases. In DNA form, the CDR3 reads TGCAGTGCCCCGGACCCCTATAATTCACCCCTCCACTTT. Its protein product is CSAPDPYNSPLHF.

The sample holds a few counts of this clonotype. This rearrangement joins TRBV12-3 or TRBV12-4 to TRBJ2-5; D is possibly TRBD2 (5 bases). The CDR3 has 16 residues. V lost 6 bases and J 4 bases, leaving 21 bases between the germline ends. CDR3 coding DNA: TGTGCCAGCAGCCCCGCACGGGGAGCCGGACGAGAGACCCAGTACTTC. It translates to CASSPARGAGRETQYF.

CDR3: CASSSIRGSYNSPLHF. DNA for the CDR3: TGTGCCAGCAGCTCGATCCGGGGCTCCTATAATTCACCCCTCCACTTT. This chain links TRBV13 with TRBJ1-6, with unresolved D. V dropped 4 bases and J dropped 0 bases, with 10 bases sitting between them. CDR1 PRHDT and CDR2 FYEKMQ come from the germline V gene (reference sequence). This CDR3 is 16 amino acids long. The whole variable domain, filled in from reference TRBV13 and TRBJ1-6, reads AAGVIQSPRHLIKEKRETATLKCYPIPRHDTVYWYQQGPGQDPQFLISFYEKMQSDKGSIPDRFSAQQFSDYHSELNMSSLELGDSALYFCASSSIRGSYNSPLHFGNGTRLTVT.

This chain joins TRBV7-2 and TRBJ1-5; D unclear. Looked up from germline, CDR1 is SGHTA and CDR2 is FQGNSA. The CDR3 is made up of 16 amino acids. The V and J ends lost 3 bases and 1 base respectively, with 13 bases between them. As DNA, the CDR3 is TGTGCCAGCAGCTTGTCCACTACATTGAGCAATCAGCCCCAGCATTTT. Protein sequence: CASSLSTTLSNQPQHF.

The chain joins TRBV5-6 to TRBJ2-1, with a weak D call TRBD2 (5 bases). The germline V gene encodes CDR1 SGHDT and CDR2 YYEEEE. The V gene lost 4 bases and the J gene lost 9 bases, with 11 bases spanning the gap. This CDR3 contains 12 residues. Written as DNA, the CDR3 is TGTGCCAGCAGCCCATCGGGGAGTGAGCAGTTCTTC. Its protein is CASSPSGSEQFF.

The CDR3 region is CASSLQLNEKLFF. The CDR3 region has the DNA TGTGCCAGCAGCCTTCAGCTTAATGAAAAACTGTTTTTT. The V gene is TRBV7-9, the J gene TRBJ1-4; D gene uncertain. V dropped 5 bases and J dropped 4 bases, with 8 bases sitting between them. The CDR3 sequence is 13 residues long. Per germline, CDR1 SEHNR and CDR2 FQNEAQ (reference sequence).

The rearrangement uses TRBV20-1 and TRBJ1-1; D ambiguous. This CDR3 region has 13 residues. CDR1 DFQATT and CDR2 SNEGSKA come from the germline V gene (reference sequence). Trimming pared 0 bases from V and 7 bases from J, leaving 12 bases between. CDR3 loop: CSARDPPAGEAFF. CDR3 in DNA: TGCAGTGCTAGAGATCCTCCGGCGGGTGAAGCTTTCTTT.

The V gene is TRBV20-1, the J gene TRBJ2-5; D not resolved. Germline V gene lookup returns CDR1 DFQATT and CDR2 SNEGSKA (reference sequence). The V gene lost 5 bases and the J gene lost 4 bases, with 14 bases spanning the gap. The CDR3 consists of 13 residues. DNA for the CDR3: TGCAGTGCTGCGCGGCGGTTGGGAGAGACCCAGTACTTC. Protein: CSAARRLGETQYF.

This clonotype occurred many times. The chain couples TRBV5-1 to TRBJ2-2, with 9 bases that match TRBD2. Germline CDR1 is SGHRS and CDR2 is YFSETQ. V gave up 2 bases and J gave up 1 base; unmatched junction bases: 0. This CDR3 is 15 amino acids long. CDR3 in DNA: TGCGCCAGCAGCTTTAGCGGGGGGAACACCGGGGAGCTGTTTTTT. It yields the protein CASSFSGGNTGELFF.

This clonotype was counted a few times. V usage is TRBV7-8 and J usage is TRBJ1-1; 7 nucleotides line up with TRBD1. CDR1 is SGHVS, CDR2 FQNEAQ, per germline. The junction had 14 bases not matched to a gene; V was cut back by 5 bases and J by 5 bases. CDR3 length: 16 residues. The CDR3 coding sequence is TGTGCCAGCAGCGTAGGCCCATCGACAGGGAGGACTGAAGCTTTCTTT. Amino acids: CASSVGPSTGRTEAFF.

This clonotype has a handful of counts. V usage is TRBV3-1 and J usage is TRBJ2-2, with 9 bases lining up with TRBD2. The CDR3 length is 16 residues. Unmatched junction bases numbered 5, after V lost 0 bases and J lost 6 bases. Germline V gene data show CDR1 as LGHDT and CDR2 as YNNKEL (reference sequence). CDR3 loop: CASSQEGLAYAGELFF. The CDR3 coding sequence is TGTGCCAGCAGCCAAGAGGGACTAGCCTACGCCGGGGAGCTGTTTTTT.

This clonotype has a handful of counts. CDR3 bases: TGTGCCAGCAGCTTAGAGGGCAGAATCGGTGGCTACACCTTC. It translates to CASSLEGRIGGYTF. The rearrangement joins TRBV7-9 to TRBJ1-2; D unclear. In germline, CDR1 is SEHNR, CDR2 FQNEAQ (reference sequence). Deletions cut 1 base from V and 7 bases from J, with 13 bases between. This CDR3 is 14 amino acids long.

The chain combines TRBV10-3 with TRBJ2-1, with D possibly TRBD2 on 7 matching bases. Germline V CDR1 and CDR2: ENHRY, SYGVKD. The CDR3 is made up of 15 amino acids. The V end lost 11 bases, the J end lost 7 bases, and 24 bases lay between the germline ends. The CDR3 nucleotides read TGTGCCTCAGCCCCGACTAGCCAAAGGGGGAATGAGCAGTTCTTC. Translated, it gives CASAPTSQRGNEQFF.